This TCR beta chain was identified in a study of shared clonotypes between healthy human individuals (dated by TCRdb to between 2020 and 2021). Looking at the study overall: The cohort included three men and a couple of women between 18 and 49 years of age. For each donor, CD4 naive and CD4 memory were each run on three plates, CD8 naive on two plates, and CD8 memory on one plate. To estimate repertoire size and how much clonotype sharing occurs between individuals, the study deeply sequenced the blood TCR repertoires of five healthy adults. Different laboratories and diverse techniques were used to prepare libraries and sequence TCR repertoires, to increase sequencing depth and limit assay-specific biases. Leukapheresis yielded between about 0.9 and 10 billion PBMCs per donor.

For the CD8 naive samples, CD45RO-negative cells were positively selected for CCR7, yielding a CD45RA+CCR7+ population from which TemRA cells were excluded. Healthy HIV-negative adults with no recently reported acute infections or vaccinations were included as donors. Only Caucasian adults living in Nashville, Tennessee, USA were represented among the donors. After blood collection by leukapheresis, PBMCs were isolated using Ficoll-Histopaque density gradient centrifugation and then cryopreserved in the vapor phase of liquid nitrogen. Purity and quantity of every magnetically sorted T cell population were checked by analytical flow cytometry. Genomic DNA was isolated from each sorted fraction and quantified by UV absorbance on a Nanodrop 2000c. TCR CDR3 regions were amplified from genomic DNA by multiplex PCR using the deep immunoSEQ assay. Genomic DNA extracted from each cell subset was distributed evenly over all wells of several immunoSEQ 96-well plates, and each plate served as one replicate. For sorted subsets, each replicate PCR was loaded with 150 to 250 ng genomic DNA, equivalent to some 31,000 T cell genomes. Purified libraries were quantified with a Qubit 3.0 fluorometer, sized on a Bioanalyzer 2100, and re-quantified with the KAPA Library Quantification kit. Each immunoSEQ 96-well plate was sequenced on its own single-read 150-cycle Illumina NextSeq 550 flow cell. On the study's bioinformatics: Because the immunoSEQ output included only junctional sequences and no quality scores, the filtering could not be the same as the filtering used for full-length reads. To assign V/J genes and CDR3, sequences were annotated against IMGT germline references using PyIR, a Python wrapper for IgBLAST v1.9. Reads were filtered out if the reads had weak V/J assignments (E-value above 1e-6), no CDR3, stop codons, out-of-frame junctions, or ambiguous translated residues. V3J clonotypes were defined as sequences sharing an identical inferred V gene, J gene, and CDR3 amino acid sequence. Percentage overlap between repertoires was computed as shared unique clonotypes divided by the size of the smaller repertoire. Richness of each repertoire was evaluated using RTK rarefaction, the Chao1 estimator, and Recon v2.1 estimates of unobserved clonotypes. Generation probabilities for all TCRbeta clonotypes obtained by the gDNA method from several donors were computed using OLGA. The clones in this table, taken by TCRdb from immuneACCESS, are in-frame only. Not every clone is retained; where verified, under half of the shortfall comes from an unresolved V gene, and the cause of the rest is unknown. That table furnishes V, J and clone size, whereas the DNA furnished D and trimming. This sample has some 2,100,000 clones in its table, and approximately 94% of those were observed once. The leading ten clones occupy 1.5% to 2% of the sample.

On the study overall, not on this receptor specifically: Clonotypes shared by all four sorted-subset donors showed higher generation probabilities than non-shared clonotypes. Naive subsets generally had larger estimated clonotype richness than memory subsets did. Incomplete sequencing was indicated by rarefaction of sorted-subset datasets, despite the large sequencing depth. Because the study included a small number of donors, the genetic and exposure-history diversity represented was limited. Pairwise subsampling led to the expectation that sequencing depth would affect the degree of clonotype sharing among donors. Only blood was sampled, and tissue TCR repertoires likely differ from those in blood. Sharing across several donors was observed for around 4.8% of naive CD4, 3% to 3.5% of naive CD8, over 2% of memory CD4, and about 0.39% of memory CD8 clonotypes.

In regard to this clone: No antigen is known for it. There are no base qualities to consult, and no much larger clone falls within one base.

This clonotype was obtained from a man aged 18 to 30 in good health. Some clones in this sample may be carry-over from other donors' samples. Sequencing was carried out using naive CD8+ T cells from PBMCs. In light of the paper, this sample's cell subset or site label describes: CD45RA+CCR7+.

The CDR3: CASSVFAGANTEAFF. The DNA reads TGTGCCAGCAGCGTCTTTGCAGGGGCGAACACTGAAGCTTTCTTT. The receptor chain draws on TRBV9 and TRBJ1-1; a tentative D match to TRBD1 spans 6 bases. CDR1 and CDR2, looked up from the germline V gene, are SGDLS and YYNGEE. The CDR3 measures 15 amino acids from cysteine to phenylalanine. Here the CDR3 DNA is all that survives: 45 bases in frame from base 1. The V end loses 2 bases and the J end loses 1 base, and a stretch of 12 bases separates them. Reference TRBV9 and TRBJ1-1 genes cover what lies past the CDR3, so the full variable domain is DSGVTQTPKHLITATGQRVTLRCSPRSGDLSVYWYQQSLDQGLQFLIQYYNGEERAKGNILERFSAQQFPDLHSELNLSSLELGDSALYFCASSVFAGANTEAFFGQGTRLTVV.